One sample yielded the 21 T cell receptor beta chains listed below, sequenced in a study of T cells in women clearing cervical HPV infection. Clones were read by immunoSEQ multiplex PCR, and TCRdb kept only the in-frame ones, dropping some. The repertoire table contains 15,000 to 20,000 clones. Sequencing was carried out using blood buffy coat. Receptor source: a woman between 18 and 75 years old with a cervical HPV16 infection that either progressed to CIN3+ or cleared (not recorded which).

Here the CDR3 reads CASSLGTSGGYEQYF. The DNA read from the CDR3 is TGTGCCAGCAGCTTGGGGACTAGCGGGGGTTACGAG. V usage is TRBV5-4 and J usage is TRBJ2-7, with 13 positions matching TRBD2. The read finishes 3 residues shy of the CDR3 end, and the germline J gene is used to complete it. The CDR3 runs 15 residues. The trim removed 0 bases at V and 4 bases at J, leaving 1 base unmatched. From germline, CDR1 is SGHNT and CDR2 YYREEE (reference sequence).

CDR3 DNA (partial): TGTGCCAGCAGTGAAGAGTGGTTTGCGTATCAGCCC. This codes for CASSEEWFAYQP. The full CDR3 protein reads CASSEEWFAYQPQHF. The chain has TRBV6-1 and TRBJ1-5; D not certain. The read stops 3 residues short of the end of the CDR3; the missing end is completed from the germline J gene. This CDR3 contains 15 residues. The V and J ends lost 1 base and 5 bases respectively, with 12 bases between them. Germline values: CDR1 MNHNS, CDR2 SASEGT.

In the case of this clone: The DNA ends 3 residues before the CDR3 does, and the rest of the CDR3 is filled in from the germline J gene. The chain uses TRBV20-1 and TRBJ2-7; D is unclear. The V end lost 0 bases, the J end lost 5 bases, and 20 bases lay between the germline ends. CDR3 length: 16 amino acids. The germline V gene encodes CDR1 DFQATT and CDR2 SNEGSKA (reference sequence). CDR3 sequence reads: CSARDSRGGFRDEQYF. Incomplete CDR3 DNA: TGCAGTGCTAGAGATTCCCGAGGTGGCTTTAGGGACGAG.

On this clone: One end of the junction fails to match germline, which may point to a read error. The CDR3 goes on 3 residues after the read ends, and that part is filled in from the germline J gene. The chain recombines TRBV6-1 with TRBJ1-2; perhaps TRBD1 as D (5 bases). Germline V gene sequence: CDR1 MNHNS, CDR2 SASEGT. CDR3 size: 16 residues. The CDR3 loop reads CASSESLAGELYDYTF. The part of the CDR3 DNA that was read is TGTGCCAGCAGTGAATCCTTAGCGGGGGAATTATATGAC.

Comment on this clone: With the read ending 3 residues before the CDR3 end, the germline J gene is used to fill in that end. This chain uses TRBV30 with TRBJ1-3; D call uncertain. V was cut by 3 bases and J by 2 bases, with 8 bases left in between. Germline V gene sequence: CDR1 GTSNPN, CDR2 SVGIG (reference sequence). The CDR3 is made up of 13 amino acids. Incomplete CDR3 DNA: TGTGCCTGGAGAGCCCCCCCTGGAAACACC. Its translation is CAWRAPPGNT. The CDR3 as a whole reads CAWRAPPGNTIYF.

The CDR3 protein is CASSSLAGGYPHEQYF. The DNA read from the CDR3 is TGTGCCAGCAGCTCCTTAGCGGGGGGGTATCCCCACGAG. This rearrangement joins TRBV7-6 to TRBJ2-7; 11 nucleotides line up with TRBD2. Read data end 3 residues before the CDR3 end; the end is taken from the germline J gene. J lost 5 bases, V lost 4 bases, and 10 bases had no gene match. Looked up from germline, CDR1 is SGHVS and CDR2 is FNYEAQ. The CDR3 has 16 residues.

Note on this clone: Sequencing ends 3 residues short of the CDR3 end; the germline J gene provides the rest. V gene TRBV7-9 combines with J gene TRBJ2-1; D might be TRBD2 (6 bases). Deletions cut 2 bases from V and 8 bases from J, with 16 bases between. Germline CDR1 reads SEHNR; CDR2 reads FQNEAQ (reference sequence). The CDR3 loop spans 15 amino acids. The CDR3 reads CASSLKRRLGHEQFF. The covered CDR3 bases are TGTGCCAGCAGCTTAAAAAGGCGACTAGGACATGAG. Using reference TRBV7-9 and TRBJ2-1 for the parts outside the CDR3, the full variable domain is DTGVSQNPRHKITKRGQNVTFRCDPISEHNRLYWYRQTLGQGPEFLTYFQNEAQLEKSRLLSDRFSAERPKGSFSTLEIQRTEQGDSAMYLCASSLKRRLGHEQFFGPGTRLTVL.

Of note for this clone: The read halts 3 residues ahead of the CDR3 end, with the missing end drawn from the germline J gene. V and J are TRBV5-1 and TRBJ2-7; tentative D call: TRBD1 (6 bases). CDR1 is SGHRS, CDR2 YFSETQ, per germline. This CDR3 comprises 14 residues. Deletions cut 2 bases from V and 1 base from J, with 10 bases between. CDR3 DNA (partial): TGCGCCAGCAGCTTAGAACAGGGTTCCTACGAG. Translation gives CASSLEQGSYE. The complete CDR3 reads CASSLEQGSYEQYF.

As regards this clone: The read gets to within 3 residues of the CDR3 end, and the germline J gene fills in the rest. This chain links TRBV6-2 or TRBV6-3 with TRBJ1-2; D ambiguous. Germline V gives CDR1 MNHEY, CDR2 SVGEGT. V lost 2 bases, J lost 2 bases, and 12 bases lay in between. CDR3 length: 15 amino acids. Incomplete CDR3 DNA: TGTGCCAGCAGTTACGCGGGCAGAAGAAACTATGGC. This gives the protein CASSYAGRRNYG. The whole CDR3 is CASSYAGRRNYGYTF.

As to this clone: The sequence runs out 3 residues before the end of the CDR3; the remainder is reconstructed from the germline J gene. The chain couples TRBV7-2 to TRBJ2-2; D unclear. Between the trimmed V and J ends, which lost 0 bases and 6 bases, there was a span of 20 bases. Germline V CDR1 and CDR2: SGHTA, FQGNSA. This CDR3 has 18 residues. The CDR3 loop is CASSLALEQRKKAGELFF. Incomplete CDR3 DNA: TGTGCCAGCAGCTTAGCGTTGGAACAGAGGAAAAAGGCCGGGGAG.

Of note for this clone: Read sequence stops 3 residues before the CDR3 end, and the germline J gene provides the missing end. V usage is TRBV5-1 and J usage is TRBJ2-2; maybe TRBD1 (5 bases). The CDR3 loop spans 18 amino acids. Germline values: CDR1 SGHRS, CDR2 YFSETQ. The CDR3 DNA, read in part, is TGCGCCAGCAGCTTGTCTGGAACACAGGCTTTCTATAATTCACCG. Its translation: CASSLSGTQAFYNSP. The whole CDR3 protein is CASSLSGTQAFYNSPLFF.

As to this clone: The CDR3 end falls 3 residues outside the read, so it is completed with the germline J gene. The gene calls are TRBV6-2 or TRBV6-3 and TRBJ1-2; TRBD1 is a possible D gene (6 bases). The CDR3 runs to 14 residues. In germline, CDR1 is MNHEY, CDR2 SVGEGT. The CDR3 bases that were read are TGTGCCAGCAGTTACCTGGACAGCTCCTACGAC. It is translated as CASSYLDSSYD. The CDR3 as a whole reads CASSYLDSSYDYTF.

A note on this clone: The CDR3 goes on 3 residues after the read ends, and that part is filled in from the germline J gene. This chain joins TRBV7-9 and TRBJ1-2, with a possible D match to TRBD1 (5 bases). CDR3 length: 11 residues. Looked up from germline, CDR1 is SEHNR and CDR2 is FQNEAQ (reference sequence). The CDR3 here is CASSLGGGYTF. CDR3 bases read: TGTGCCAGCAGCTTAGGGGGCGGC.

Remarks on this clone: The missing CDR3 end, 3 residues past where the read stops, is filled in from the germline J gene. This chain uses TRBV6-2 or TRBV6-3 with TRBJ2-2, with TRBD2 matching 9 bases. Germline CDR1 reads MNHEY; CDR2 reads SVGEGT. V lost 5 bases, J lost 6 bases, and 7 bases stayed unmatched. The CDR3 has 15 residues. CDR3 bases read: TGTGCCAGCAGTCGGAGCGGGGGGCCCCCCGGGGAG. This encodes CASSRSGGPPGE. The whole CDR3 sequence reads CASSRSGGPPGELFF.

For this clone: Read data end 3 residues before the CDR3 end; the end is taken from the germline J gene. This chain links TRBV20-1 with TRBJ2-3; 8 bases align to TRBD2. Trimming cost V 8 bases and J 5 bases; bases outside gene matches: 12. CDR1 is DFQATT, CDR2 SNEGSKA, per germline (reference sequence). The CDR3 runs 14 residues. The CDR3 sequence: CSRGGLRGGDTQYF. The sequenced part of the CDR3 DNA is TGCAGTCGGGGAGGACTACGGGGGGGAGATACG.

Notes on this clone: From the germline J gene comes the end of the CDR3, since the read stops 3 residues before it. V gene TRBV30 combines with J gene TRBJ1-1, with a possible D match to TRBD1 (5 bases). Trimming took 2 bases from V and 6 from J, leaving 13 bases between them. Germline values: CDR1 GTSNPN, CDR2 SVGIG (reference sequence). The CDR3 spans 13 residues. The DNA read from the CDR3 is TGTGCCTGGAGTCTCGAAGGGGTGGCTGAA. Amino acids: CAWSLEGVAE. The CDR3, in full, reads CAWSLEGVAEAFF.

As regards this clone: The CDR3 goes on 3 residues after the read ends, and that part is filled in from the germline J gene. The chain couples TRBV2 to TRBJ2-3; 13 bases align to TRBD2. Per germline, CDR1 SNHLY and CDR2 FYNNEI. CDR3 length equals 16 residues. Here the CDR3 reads CASSLRTSGGQETQYF. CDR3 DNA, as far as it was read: TGTGCCAGCAGTTTACGGACTAGCGGGGGCCAAGAGACG.

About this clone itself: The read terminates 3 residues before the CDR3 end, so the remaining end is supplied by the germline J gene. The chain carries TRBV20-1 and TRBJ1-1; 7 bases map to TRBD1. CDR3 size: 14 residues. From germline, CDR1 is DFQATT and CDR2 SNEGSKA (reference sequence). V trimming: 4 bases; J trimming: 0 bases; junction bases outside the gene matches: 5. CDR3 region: CSAKGQYMNTEAFF. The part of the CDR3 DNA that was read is TGCAGTGCTAAGGGACAGTACATGAACACTGAA.

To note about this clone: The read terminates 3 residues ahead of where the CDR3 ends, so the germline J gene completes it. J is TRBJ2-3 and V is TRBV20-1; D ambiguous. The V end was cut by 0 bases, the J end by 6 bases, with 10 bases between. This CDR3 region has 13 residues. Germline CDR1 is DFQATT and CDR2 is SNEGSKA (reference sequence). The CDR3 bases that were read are TGCAGTGCTAGAGATCCCGGGTTCGATACG. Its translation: CSARDPGFDT. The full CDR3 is CSARDPGFDTQYF.

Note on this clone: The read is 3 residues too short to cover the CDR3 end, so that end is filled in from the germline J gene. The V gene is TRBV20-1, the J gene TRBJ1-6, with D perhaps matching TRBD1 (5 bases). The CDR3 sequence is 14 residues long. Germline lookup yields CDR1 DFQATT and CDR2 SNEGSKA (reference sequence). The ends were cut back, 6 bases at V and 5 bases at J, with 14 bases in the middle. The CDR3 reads CSAYLDRNNSPLHF. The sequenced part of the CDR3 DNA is TGCAGTGCCTACCTTGACAGAAATAATTCACCC.

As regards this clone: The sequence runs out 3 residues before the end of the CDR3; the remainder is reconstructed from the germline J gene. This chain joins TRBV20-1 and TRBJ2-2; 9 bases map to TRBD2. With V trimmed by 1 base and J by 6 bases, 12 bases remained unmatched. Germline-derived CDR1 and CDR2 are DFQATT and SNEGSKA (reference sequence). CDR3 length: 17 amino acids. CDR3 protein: CSARVPLAGPAAGELFF. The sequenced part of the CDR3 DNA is TGCAGTGCTAGAGTCCCGCTAGCGGGGCCCGCCGCCGGGGAG.